This passage covers 25 T cell receptor beta chains from one sample sequenced in a study of blood T cells in healthy people across ages. Primers used in a second PCR of roughly 7 to 11 cycles were a sample-barcoded 5' primer and a J-beta primer mix. TCRdb independently ran MiXCR on the 5' RACE reads; one entry per CDR3 protein. The sample has about a million distinct CDR3 sequences; around 46% are singletons. The sample consisted of blood. The receptors stem from a man younger than 40 in good health.

The chain recombines TRBV4-2 with TRBJ2-2; D gene uncertain. CDR3 length: 14 residues. Germline CDR1 LGHNA, CDR2 YNFKEQ. Trimming pared 1 base from V and 5 bases from J, leaving 8 bases between. The CDR3, as DNA: TGTGCCAGCAGCCAAGGTGTCCCTACCGGGGAGCTGTTTTTT. Translating gives CASSQGVPTGELFF.

This clonotype has only a few counts. The V and J genes are TRBV28 and TRBJ1-2; 10 bases align to TRBD1. CDR3 length: 16 amino acids. From germline, CDR1 is MDHEN and CDR2 SYDVKM. Germline trimming cut 6 bases from V and 3 bases from J; bases unmatched to any gene: 10. CDR3 region: CASSNKTGGLYYGYTF. The DNA for the CDR3 is TGTGCCAGCAGCAACAAGACAGGGGGCTTGTACTATGGCTACACCTTC.

At least ten counts were recorded for this clonotype. The gene calls are TRBV27 and TRBJ2-7, with TRBD1 matching over 7 bases. Germline lookup yields CDR1 MNHEY and CDR2 SMNVEV (reference sequence). The length of the CDR3 is 14 residues. The trim removed 8 bases at V and 1 base at J, leaving 8 bases unmatched. The CDR3 protein is CASWETGKSYEQYF. The CDR3 DNA follows: TGTGCCAGCTGGGAGACAGGGAAATCCTACGAGCAGTACTTC.

The gene calls are TRBV4-3 and TRBJ1-1; the D is unclear. Germline CDR1 is LGHNA and CDR2 is YSLEER. The CDR3 runs 14 residues. V shed 0 bases and J shed 4 bases, with 9 bases lying between them. CDR3 bases: TGCGCCAGCAGCCAAGACTGGTGGGTCACTGAAGCTTTCTTT. As protein: CASSQDWWVTEAFF.

This clonotype came up many times. This chain uses TRBV5-1 with TRBJ2-3, with D unresolved. V lost 2 bases and J lost 2, with 3 bases in between. This CDR3 comprises 12 residues. Germline loops: CDR1 SGHRS, CDR2 YFSETQ. The CDR3 coding sequence is TGCGCCAGCAGCTTCGACACAGATACGCAGTATTTT. Translated, it gives CASSFDTDTQYF.

The J gene is TRBJ2-3, the V gene TRBV20-1; 12 bases match TRBD1. Germline loops: CDR1 DFQATT, CDR2 SNEGSKA (reference sequence). The CDR3 is 16 residues long. V shed 5 bases, J shed 4 bases, and the junction held 10 bases outside the gene matches. The CDR3 spells CSAWGTGGVGADTQYF. The CDR3 nucleotides read TGCAGTGCTTGGGGGACAGGGGGCGTTGGGGCAGATACGCAGTATTTT.

CDR3 region: CSAIADWSSTDTQYF. The CDR3 DNA is TGCAGTGCCATCGCGGACTGGTCTAGCACAGATACGCAGTATTTT. J is TRBJ2-3 and V is TRBV20-1; possibly TRBD2 for D (5 bases). The V gene's germline CDR1 is DFQATT and CDR2 SNEGSKA (reference sequence). The CDR3 has 15 amino acids. Trimming pared 6 bases from V and 0 bases from J, leaving 16 bases between.

This sequence joins TRBV18 and TRBJ2-5, with TRBD2 matching over 10 bases. This CDR3 is built from 18 residues. V lost 0 bases and J lost 1; bases outside the gene matches: 8. CDR1 and CDR2 from the germline V gene are KGHSH and LQKENI. The CDR3 region has the DNA TGTGCCAGCTCACCACCGGGTCGTAGCGGGGGGCTCCAAGAGACCCAGTACTTC. Translating it yields CASSPPGRSGGLQETQYF.

This chain links TRBV3-1 with TRBJ1-6; D is undetermined. V was shortened by 1 base and J by 14 bases, with 18 bases between the two germline ends. CDR1 and CDR2 from the germline V gene are LGHDT and YNNKEL (reference sequence). This CDR3 has 15 amino acids. Here the CDR3 DNA reads TGTGCCAGCAGCCAAGGGTTGGTCGTCCCCGGCGCCCTCCACTTT. Protein: CASSQGLVVPGALHF. The full variable domain, completed using reference TRBV3-1 and TRBJ1-6, is DTAVSQTPKYLVTQMGNDKSIKCEQNLGHDTMYWYKQDSKKFLKIMFSYNNKELIINETVPNRFSPKSPDKAHLNLHINSLELGDSAVYFCASSQGLVVPGALHFGNGTRLTVT.

V usage is TRBV6-6 and J usage is TRBJ2-2, with unresolved D. Deletions cut 8 bases from V and 2 bases from J, with 3 bases between. Germline loops: CDR1 MNHNY, CDR2 SVGAGI (reference sequence). The CDR3 has 11 amino acids. The CDR3 here is CASENTGELFF. Written as DNA, the CDR3 is TGTGCCAGCGAAAACACCGGGGAGCTGTTTTTT.

The V and J genes are TRBV6-5 and TRBJ1-6, with D possibly being TRBD1 (6 bases). V lost 2 bases, J lost 5 bases, and 16 bases lay in between. The CDR3 totals 17 residues. Looked up from germline, CDR1 is MNHEY and CDR2 is SVGAGI. CDR3 residues: CASSYEIDRKNNSPLHF. The CDR3 nucleotides read TGTGCCAGCAGTTACGAGATAGACAGGAAAAATAATTCACCCCTCCACTTT.

The V gene is TRBV20-1, the J gene TRBJ2-7; D is unresolved. The CDR3 length is 12 residues. The V gene's germline CDR1 is DFQATT and CDR2 SNEGSKA (reference sequence). Trimming took off 2 bases at V and 2 bases at J, with 7 bases between the two ends. The CDR3 nucleotides are TGCAGTGCTAGAAGGCCCCCCTACGAGCAGTACTTC. Residues: CSARRPPYEQYF.

The chain combines TRBV7-9 with TRBJ2-3, with TRBD2 matching 11 bases. The V gene end was trimmed by 1 base and the J gene end by 14 bases; junction bases not matched to a gene: 8. There are 14 residues in the CDR3. Germline-derived CDR1 and CDR2 are SEHNR and FQNEAQ (reference sequence). Here the CDR3 reads CASSLGGLAGGPYF. The CDR3 DNA is TGTGCCAGCAGCTTAGGGGGCTTAGCGGGGGGGCCGTATTTT.

This chain connects TRBV10-3 to TRBJ1-1; TRBD1 is a possible D gene (5 bases). The ends were cut back, 2 bases at V and 1 base at J, with 11 bases in the middle. CDR3 length equals 15 residues. Germline V CDR1 and CDR2: ENHRY, SYGVKD. As DNA, the CDR3 is TGTGCCATCAGTGAGGCGAGAGGGGAGAACACTGAAGCTTTCTTT. Amino acids: CAISEARGENTEAFF.

The chain employs TRBV5-5 and TRBJ2-7; the match to TRBD1 covers 11 bases. The J call is uncertain, as TRBJ2-5 better fits the DNA end. CDR3 length equals 16 residues. Per germline, CDR1 SGHKS and CDR2 YYEKEE (reference sequence). The chain's CDR3 is CASSPGTGGVVETQYF. CDR3 DNA: TGTGCCAGCAGCCCAGGGACAGGGGGAGTTGTAGAGACCCAGTACTTC.

The chain carries TRBV6-1 and TRBJ1-2, with 9 bases identical to TRBD1. The CDR3 has 17 residues. Trimming took 4 bases from V and 4 from J; bases not matched to a gene: 13. Germline CDR1 MNHNS, CDR2 SASEGT. In DNA form, the CDR3 reads TGTGCCAGCAGTGGACGGGATGGGACAGGGTTGGGCTATGGCTACACCTTC. Protein sequence: CASSGRDGTGLGYGYTF.

The chain links TRBV20-1 to TRBJ2-1; 9 nucleotides line up with TRBD1. The V gene end was trimmed by 0 bases and the J gene end by 7 bases; junction bases not matched to a gene: 7. CDR1 and CDR2 from the germline V gene are DFQATT and SNEGSKA (reference sequence). CDR3 length: 15 amino acids. Here the CDR3 reads CSARDPRTGVNEQFF. CDR3 sequence (DNA): TGCAGTGCTAGAGATCCCCGGACAGGGGTTAATGAGCAGTTCTTC.

The rearrangement joins TRBV13 to TRBJ1-2, with 7 bases aligning to TRBD1. CDR3 size: 13 residues. Trimming removed 5 bases from V and 10 bases from J; junction bases left unmatched: 10. The germline V gene encodes CDR1 PRHDT and CDR2 FYEKMQ (reference sequence). CDR3 DNA: TGTGCCAGCAGCCCAGACAGGGAGGCTGACTACACCTTC. It translates to CASSPDREADYTF.

For this clonotype: A read error may explain this, as a much larger clone is one base away. The chain joins TRBV20-1 to TRBJ2-1; the match to TRBD1 covers 10 bases. The CDR3 consists of 12 residues. Germline-derived CDR1 and CDR2 are DFQATT and SNEGSKA (reference sequence). The CDR3 region is CSGDRGYNVQFF. In DNA, the CDR3 is TGCAGTGGGGACAGGGGATACAATGTGCAGTTCTTC.

This chain uses TRBV4-3 with TRBJ2-1; 7 bases align to TRBD2. Germline V gene lookup returns CDR1 LGHNA and CDR2 YSLEER. Losses at the gene ends were 8 bases for V and 1 base for J; bases not matched to a gene: 8. The CDR3 is 15 amino acids. The CDR3 DNA is TGCGCCAGCCGGGAGGTGGGGGGTTCCTACAATGAGCAGTTCTTC. Residues: CASREVGGSYNEQFF.

This clonotype showed up just a few times. V gene TRBV6-1 combines with J gene TRBJ1-5, with TRBD1 matching 7 bases. The CDR3 is 18 amino acids. Losses at the gene ends were 6 bases for V and 2 bases for J; bases not matched to a gene: 16. Germline V gives CDR1 MNHNS, CDR2 SASEGT. As DNA, the CDR3 is TGTGCCAGCAGCCCAAAAGATTACCGACAGGGAGGCAATCAGCCCCAGCATTTT. Protein: CASSPKDYRQGGNQPQHF.

Regarding this clonotype: The junction shows a germline mismatch at one end, possibly a read error. The rearrangement links TRBV20-1 to TRBJ2-5, with D possibly TRBD2 on 6 matching bases. The J call is in doubt because the DNA end fits TRBJ2-7 better. Germline V lookup: CDR1 DFQATT, CDR2 SNEGSKA (reference sequence). This CDR3 is 16 amino acids long. In nucleotides, the CDR3 is TGCGGTGCTAGAGACCCCCTAGCGCCGTTCTCCTACGAGCAGTACTTC. Encoded protein: CGARDPLAPFSYEQYF.

The rearrangement uses TRBV6-1 and TRBJ1-5; 8 bases are shared with TRBD1. Germline loops: CDR1 MNHNS, CDR2 SASEGT. The CDR3 is 14 amino acids. V shed 6 bases, J shed 2 bases, and the junction held 3 bases outside the gene matches. The CDR3 spells CASRATGGNQPQHF. The CDR3 nucleotides read TGTGCCAGCAGGGCGACAGGGGGCAATCAGCCCCAGCATTTT.

This clonotype was seen a few times. The chain recombines TRBV4-1 with TRBJ2-1; 11 nucleotides match TRBD1. Trimming at V came to 3 bases and at J to 14 bases, leaving 21 bases not matched to a gene. Germline CDR1 is MGHRA and CDR2 is YSYEKL. The CDR3 totals 18 residues. CDR3 sequence reads: CASSHVPSPGQGDGCEFF. DNA for the CDR3: TGCGCCAGCAGCCACGTACCTTCTCCGGGACAGGGGGACGGGTGCGAGTTCTTC.

V is TRBV6-2 or TRBV6-3 and J is TRBJ2-7; TRBD2 might be the D (5 bases). The V gene's germline CDR1 is MNHEY and CDR2 SVGEGT. Trimming pared 0 bases from V and 7 bases from J, leaving 22 bases between. The CDR3 covers 17 residues. The CDR3, as DNA: TGTGCCAGCAGTTACTCGATGTGGCCCCGGGGTGACAATGAGCAGTACTTC. It yields the protein CASSYSMWPRGDNEQYF.